The 29 T cell receptor beta chains listed next were all sequenced from one sample in a study of cytomegalovirus exposure and HLA in healthy donors. The PCR used 60 Vbeta and 13 Jbeta primers. Sequencing used immunoSEQ multiplex PCR; TCRdb keeps in-frame clones, though not all of them. Of 140,000 or so clones in the sample, approximately 80% were seen once. Specimen: PBMCs. These TCRs come from a woman under 30 in good health and CMV-seropositive.

The chain has TRBV28 and TRBJ1-4, with D perhaps matching TRBD1 (5 bases). The CDR3 sequence is 15 residues long. The ends were cut back, 2 bases at V and 7 bases at J, with 14 bases in the middle. In germline, CDR1 is MDHEN, CDR2 SYDVKM. CDR3 in DNA: TGTGCCAGCAGTTTACGTAGGACACTGGGTGAAAAACTGTTTTTT. Translating it yields CASSLRRTLGEKLFF.

This chain joins TRBV29-1 and TRBJ2-3; the match to TRBD2 covers 7 bases. The V gene end was trimmed by 6 bases and the J gene end by 0 bases; junction bases not matched to a gene: 18. Germline lookup yields CDR1 SQVTM and CDR2 ANQGSEA. The CDR3 runs 18 residues. The CDR3 region has the DNA TGCAGCGTGGGGCAGGACGGCGGGGGACTCTACAGCACAGATACGCAGTATTTT. Protein sequence: CSVGQDGGGLYSTDTQYF.

J is TRBJ1-1 and V is TRBV25-1, with 7 bases identical to TRBD1. The germline V gene has CDR1 MGHDK and CDR2 SYGVNS. CDR3 length: 14 amino acids. With 6 bases clipped from V and 0 bases from J, the junction kept 4 bases outside the gene matches. The CDR3 coding sequence is TGTGCCAGCAGGAGGACAGGTTTGAACACTGAAGCTTTCTTT. Its protein is CASRRTGLNTEAFF.

The chain is built from TRBV7-9 and TRBJ2-1; 11 positions agree with TRBD2. The V segment lost 5 bases and the J segment 9 bases; nucleotides outside the gene matches: 9. This CDR3 has 15 amino acids. Germline CDR1 SEHNR, CDR2 FQNEAQ (reference sequence). The CDR3 reads CASSLTSGGSSEQFF. DNA for the CDR3: TGTGCCAGCAGCCTCACTAGCGGGGGTAGTAGTGAGCAGTTCTTC.

The chain couples TRBV2 to TRBJ1-1, with D perhaps matching TRBD1 (6 bases). Germline V CDR1 and CDR2: SNHLY, FYNNEI. The CDR3 is 16 amino acids. Trimming took off 5 bases at V and 0 bases at J, with 16 bases between the two ends. CDR3 coding DNA: TGTGCCAGCAGTCCACAGGGTATCCTGCTGAACACTGAAGCTTTCTTT. It encodes CASSPQGILLNTEAFF. Using reference TRBV2 and TRBJ1-1 for the parts outside the CDR3, the full variable domain is EPEVTQTPSHQVTQMGQEVILRCVPISNHLYFYWYRQILGQKVEFLVSFYNNEISEKSEIFDDQFSVERPDGSNFTLKIRSTKLEDSAMYFCASSPQGILLNTEAFFGQGTRLTVV.

This clone was seen once. The V gene is TRBV5-4, the J gene TRBJ2-7; 9 bases line up with TRBD1. CDR1 and CDR2 from the germline V gene are SGHNT and YYREEE (reference sequence). The CDR3 covers 15 residues. The trim removed 4 bases at V and 4 bases at J, leaving 9 bases unmatched. The CDR3 region is CASSRGQGYGYEQYF. In DNA form, the CDR3 reads TGTGCCAGCAGCCGAGGACAGGGGTATGGTTACGAGCAGTACTTC.

This clone was picked up one time. This chain links TRBV6-1 with TRBJ1-1; D is perhaps TRBD1 (6 bases). Germline values: CDR1 MNHNS, CDR2 SASEGT. The germline V and J ends were trimmed by 3 bases and 0 bases, with 17 bases remaining between them. The CDR3 contains 17 residues. The CDR3, as DNA: TGTGCCAGCAGTGAGAGTTGGGTTGGGGGCGTGAACACTGAAGCTTTCTTT. Its translation: CASSESWVGGVNTEAFF.

The V call is TRBV11-2, the J call TRBJ1-2; TRBD1 agrees at 7 bases. CDR1 is SGHAT and CDR2 is FQNNGV in the germline V gene. The CDR3 extends over 17 amino acids. Trimming took 5 bases from V and 0 from J; bases not matched to a gene: 12. The CDR3 DNA reads as TGTGCCAGCAGCGCACAGACAGGGCGGGGGGCTAACTATGGCTACACCTTC. Its protein is CASSAQTGRGANYGYTF.

The rearrangement joins TRBV5-4 to TRBJ1-2; tentative D call: TRBD1 (6 bases). This CDR3 is built from 14 residues. Trimming removed 1 base from V and 6 bases from J, with 13 bases in between. Per the germline V gene, CDR1 is SGHNT and CDR2 is YYREEE (reference sequence). The CDR3 DNA is TGTGCCAGCAGCTTGAGCAGGGGCAGTGATGGCTACACCTTC. This sequence encodes CASSLSRGSDGYTF.

This clone was seen only a few times. The chain recombines TRBV5-4 with TRBJ2-1; tentative D call: TRBD1 (6 bases). CDR1 is SGHNT and CDR2 is YYREEE in the germline V gene (reference sequence). V was shortened by 3 bases and J by 9 bases, with 25 bases between the two germline ends. This CDR3 has 17 amino acids. The CDR3 region has the DNA TGTGCCAGCAGCTCCCTGGGAACACAGGGCATATCCGGTGAGCAGTTCTTC. Its protein product is CASSSLGTQGISGEQFF.

The chain couples TRBV15 to TRBJ2-6; the D gene is possibly TRBD2 (6 bases). V lost 5 bases and J lost 4, with 18 bases in between. Germline V gene lookup returns CDR1 LNHNV and CDR2 YYDKDF (reference sequence). There are 17 residues in the CDR3. The CDR3 here is CATSPLSGGTGANVLTF. CDR3 sequence (DNA): TGTGCCACCAGCCCCCTCAGTGGGGGGACCGGGGCCAACGTCCTGACTTTC. Together with reference TRBV15 and TRBJ2-6, the CDR3 gives the full variable domain: DAMVIQNPRYQVTQFGKPVTLSCSQTLNHNVMYWYQQKSSQAPKLLFHYYDKDFNNEADTPDNFQSRRPNTSFCFLDIRSPGLGDTAMYLCATSPLSGGTGANVLTFGAGSRLTVL.

The chain joins TRBV5-1 to TRBJ2-3; 8 bases agree with TRBD2. The germline CDR1 and CDR2 sequences are SGHRS and YFSETQ. V shed 2 bases, J shed 5 bases, and the junction held 7 bases outside the gene matches. CDR3 length equals 15 residues. The DNA for the CDR3 is TGCGCCAGCAGCTTATCCGGGGGGGCGAAAGATACGCAGTATTTT. This gives the protein CASSLSGGAKDTQYF.

The V and J genes are TRBV4-3 and TRBJ2-5; a possible D gene is TRBD2 (6 bases). The J call may be wrong; the DNA end is better matched by TRBJ2-7. The CDR3 consists of 13 residues. In germline, CDR1 is LGHNA, CDR2 YSLEER. CDR3 sequence (DNA): TGCGCCAGCAGCCGGGACTTCGCCTACGAGCAGTACTTC. It yields the protein CASSRDFAYEQYF.

The chain uses TRBV9 and TRBJ1-1; D is undetermined. V lost 1 base and J 1 base, leaving 8 bases between the germline ends. The CDR3 sequence is 14 residues long. Germline lookup yields CDR1 SGDLS and CDR2 YYNGEE. The CDR3 reads CASSVTNRNTEAFF. The CDR3, as DNA: TGTGCCAGCAGCGTAACTAATCGGAACACTGAAGCTTTCTTT.

This rearrangement joins TRBV14 to TRBJ2-7; 8 nucleotides align to TRBD2. Trimming cost V 7 bases and J 0 bases; bases outside gene matches: 35. CDR1 is SGHDN, CDR2 FVKESK, per germline. The CDR3 has 24 amino acids. The CDR3 nucleotides are TGTGCCAGCAACCCCGGGGGGGTGGGTTTCACCAGTGGGCTAAAGCGGGGACCCTCCTACGAGCAGTACTTC. It is translated as CASNPGGVGFTSGLKRGPSYEQYF.

Comment on this clone: An end of the junction does not agree with germline; a read error may underlie this. The chain recombines TRBV2 with TRBJ2-1; TRBD1 matches 7 bases. The CDR3 extends over 13 amino acids. Germline V CDR1 and CDR2: SNHLY, FYNNEI. CDR3 sequence: CASREDRAAGQFF. CDR3 nucleotide sequence: TGTGCCAGCAGGGAAGACAGGGCGGCGGGGCAGTTCTTC. Complete variable domain (other parts from reference TRBV2 and TRBJ2-1): EPEVTQTPSHQVTQMGQEVILRCVPISNHLYFYWYRQILGQKVEFLVSFYNNEISEKSEIFDDQFSVERPDGSNFTLKIRSTKLEDSAMYFCASREDRAAGQFFGPGTRLTVL.

The rearrangement uses TRBV9 and TRBJ1-2; TRBD1 might be the D (5 bases). Trimming left V 0 bases short and J 2 bases short, with 11 bases between. CDR1 SGDLS and CDR2 YYNGEE come from the germline V gene. This CDR3 is 15 amino acids long. CDR3 in amino acids: CASSVDAGPNYGYTF. The CDR3 coding sequence is TGTGCCAGCAGCGTAGATGCAGGGCCCAACTATGGCTACACCTTC.

The chain joins TRBV20-1 to TRBJ2-7; 7 bases match TRBD1. CDR1 and CDR2 (germline): DFQATT, SNEGSKA (reference sequence). V lost 0 bases to trimming and J lost 10 bases; unmatched junction nucleotides: 3. The CDR3 length is 11 residues. In DNA form, the CDR3 reads TGCAGTGCTAGAGATCGACAGGGACAGTACTTC. Translating gives CSARDRQGQYF.

This chain uses TRBV10-2 with TRBJ2-3; the D gene is possibly TRBD2 (6 bases). The length of the CDR3 is 15 residues. Trimming removed 2 bases at V and 6 bases at J, with 15 bases between. Germline loops: CDR1 WSHSY, CDR2 SAAADI. This chain's CDR3 is CASSEGGVGKDTQYF. The CDR3 nucleotides read TGCGCCAGCAGTGAGGGCGGGGTGGGCAAGGATACGCAGTATTTT.

The chain links TRBV30 to TRBJ1-4, with no clear D. This CDR3 comprises 16 residues. In germline, CDR1 is GTSNPN, CDR2 SVGIG (reference sequence). Trimming shortened V by 3 bases and J by 8 bases, and 22 bases separated the two germline ends. The CDR3 DNA is TGTGCCTGGAGCGAAATGGAATTGGGCCATCGGGAAAAACTGTTTTTT. The encoded protein is CAWSEMELGHREKLFF.

The chain employs TRBV7-9 and TRBJ2-6; D might be TRBD2 (6 bases). Trimming took off 5 bases at V and 4 bases at J, with 18 bases between the two ends. The CDR3 is 17 residues long. From germline, CDR1 is SEHNR and CDR2 FQNEAQ (reference sequence). The CDR3 is CASSTRDWVTGANVLTF. The CDR3 nucleotides are TGTGCCAGCAGCACCCGGGACTGGGTGACCGGGGCCAACGTCCTGACTTTC.

This chain uses TRBV7-9 with TRBJ2-4; 14 bases line up with TRBD2. Germline CDR1 reads SEHNR; CDR2 reads FQNEAQ (reference sequence). Unmatched junction bases numbered 10, after V lost 5 bases and J lost 1 base. This CDR3 region has 19 residues. CDR3 sequence: CASSARLAGGFRAKNIQYF. The CDR3 nucleotides are TGTGCCAGCAGCGCCCGACTAGCGGGGGGGTTTAGGGCCAAAAACATTCAGTACTTC.

The rearrangement links TRBV6-5 to TRBJ1-6, with 7 bases identical to TRBD1. This CDR3 is built from 15 residues. V lost 5 bases, J lost 7 bases, and 8 bases stayed unmatched. The germline V gene encodes CDR1 MNHEY and CDR2 SVGAGI. This CDR3 is CASSLGQVGNSPLHF. The CDR3 nucleotides read TGTGCCAGCAGTCTAGGACAGGTCGGAAATTCACCCCTCCACTTT.

Only a few counts were recorded for this clone. One junction end disagrees with the germline gene, perhaps due to a read error. V and J are TRBV9 and TRBJ2-7; 11 bases line up with TRBD1. This CDR3 is 14 amino acids long. Germline loops: CDR1 SGDLS, CDR2 YYNGEE. CDR3 DNA: TGTGCCAGCAGCGTAGGTGGGACAGGGGGGATTTTGCACTTC. Translating gives CASSVGGTGGILHF.

This chain links TRBV5-1 with TRBJ2-7; 7 positions agree with TRBD1. The CDR3 runs 14 residues. J lost 1 base, V lost 4 bases, and 5 bases had no gene match. The V gene's germline CDR1 is SGHRS and CDR2 YFSETQ. DNA of the CDR3: TGCGCCAGCAGCCCCGAGACAGGGTCCTACGAGCAGTACTTC. It specifies CASSPETGSYEQYF.

The chain carries TRBV5-1 and TRBJ1-1; the D gene is possibly TRBD1 (5 bases). V dropped 0 bases and J dropped 2 bases, with 8 bases sitting between them. From germline, CDR1 is SGHRS and CDR2 YFSETQ. CDR3 length equals 14 residues. In nucleotides, the CDR3 is TGCGCCAGCAGCTTGGGGGGCACAAACACTGAAGCTTTCTTT. Protein: CASSLGGTNTEAFF.

The chain couples TRBV6-1 to TRBJ2-5; D perhaps matches TRBD1 (6 bases). The J call is doubtful: the DNA matches TRBJ2-7 better. CDR1 is MNHNS, CDR2 SASEGT, per germline. This CDR3 region has 13 residues. The CDR3 nucleotides read TGTGCCAGCGCTACAGGGTGGGACTACGAGCAGTACTTC. It codes for CASATGWDYEQYF.

V and J are TRBV5-1 and TRBJ1-4, with a tentative D call TRBD1 (5 bases). The CDR3 spans 16 residues. The V end lost 0 bases, the J end lost 7 bases, and 16 bases lay between the germline ends. The germline CDR1 and CDR2 sequences are SGHRS and YFSETQ. The CDR3: CASSLGVGDGGEKLFF. Here the CDR3 DNA reads TGCGCCAGCAGCTTGGGTGTTGGGGACGGGGGTGAAAAACTGTTTTTT.

V is TRBV6-6 and J is TRBJ2-7, with 8 bases fitting TRBD1. This CDR3 is built from 12 residues. From germline, CDR1 is MNHNY and CDR2 SVGAGI (reference sequence). V was pared by 5 bases and J by 7 bases, with 4 bases of the junction left unmatched. The CDR3 loop reads CASSDRGLEQYF. As DNA, the CDR3 is TGTGCCAGCAGTGACAGGGGTTTGGAGCAGTACTTC.